A single sample is the source of the 26 T cell receptor beta chains below, sequenced in a study of blood T cell repertoires in COVID-19. Method: immunoSEQ multiplex PCR; TCRdb's copy keeps in-frame clones and lacks some. The repertoire holds around 260,000 clones, 70% to 85% seen once, with about 0.9% in the top ten. The source material was peripheral blood. The receptors shown here come from a human donor with COVID-19, enrolled during active disease. The donor label of this sample is uncertain.

The chain recombines TRBV5-4 with TRBJ2-2; 7 bases line up with TRBD2. V was pared by 2 bases and J by 4 bases, with 8 bases of the junction left unmatched. The CDR3 consists of 16 residues. Germline values: CDR1 SGHNT, CDR2 YYREEE (reference sequence). The CDR3 bases are TGTGCCAGCAGCTTACGGCTAGCGGCGGGCACCGGGGAGCTGTTTTTT. Amino acid sequence: CASSLRLAAGTGELFF. The whole variable domain, remainder taken from reference TRBV5-4 and TRBJ2-2, is ETGVTQSPTHLIKTRGQQVTLRCSSQSGHNTVSWYQQALGQGPQFIFQYYREEENGRGNFPPRFSGLQFPNYSSELNVNALELDDSALYLCASSLRLAAGTGELFFGEGSRLTVL.

J is TRBJ1-5 and V is TRBV7-8; a possible D gene is TRBD1 (5 bases). This CDR3 has 16 residues. V was trimmed by 3 bases and J by 6 bases, leaving 18 bases between them. Germline CDR1 and CDR2: SGHVS and FQNEAQ. The CDR3: CASSFLQPGGVQPQHF. The CDR3 nucleotides read TGTGCCAGCAGCTTCCTACAGCCGGGGGGAGTTCAGCCCCAGCATTTT.

This chain joins TRBV15 and TRBJ2-2, with D hard to call. The CDR3 consists of 15 residues. The V end was cut by 0 bases, the J end by 1 base, with 6 bases between. The germline CDR1 and CDR2 sequences are LNHNV and YYDKDF (reference sequence). CDR3 in DNA: TGTGCCACCAGCAGAGACAGACAGAACACCGGGGAGCTGTTTTTT. Its translation is CATSRDRQNTGELFF.

This CDR3 reads CAISESRSTNEKLFF. CDR3 nucleotides: TGTGCCATCAGTGAGTCCCGGTCAACTAATGAAAAACTGTTTTTT. The rearrangement links TRBV10-3 to TRBJ1-4; D remains ambiguous. CDR1 ENHRY and CDR2 SYGVKD come from the germline V gene. The CDR3 contains 15 residues. Deletions cut 0 bases from V and 0 bases from J, with 5 bases between.

The gene calls are TRBV12-5 and TRBJ1-5; tentatively, D is TRBD1 (5 bases). The V and J ends lost 6 bases and 8 bases respectively, with 14 bases between them. Germline V gene sequence: CDR1 LGHNT, CDR2 FRNRAP. There are 13 residues in the CDR3. The CDR3 DNA is TGTGCTAGTGGCCTGGGGCCCCAGGAGCCCCAGCATTTT. It translates to CASGLGPQEPQHF.

The chain is built from TRBV7-2 and TRBJ2-7; D gene unclear. Deletions cut 1 base from V and 2 bases from J, with 12 bases between. Germline CDR1 SGHTA, CDR2 FQGNSA. The CDR3 runs to 15 residues. The CDR3 region is CASSLVLGPTYEQYF. The CDR3 DNA reads as TGTGCCAGCAGCTTAGTTCTGGGCCCCACCTACGAGCAGTACTTC.

CDR3 in DNA: TGTGCCAGCAGCTTACGCCGGGACAGTTTGGCTTTCTTT. Protein sequence: CASSLRRDSLAFF. This sequence joins TRBV7-8 and TRBJ1-1, with TRBD1 matching 7 bases. After removal of 2 bases from V and 11 bases from J, the junction contained 8 bases not matched to a gene. The germline gives CDR1 SGHVS, CDR2 FQNEAQ. The CDR3 extends over 13 amino acids.

This chain uses TRBV19 with TRBJ2-5, with D hard to call. The ends were cut back, 3 bases at V and 1 base at J, with 15 bases in the middle. Germline values: CDR1 LNHDA, CDR2 SQIVND (reference sequence). The length of the CDR3 is 16 residues. CDR3 in amino acids: CASSISNSHFQETQYF. Written as DNA, the CDR3 is TGTGCCAGTAGTATTTCCAACAGCCATTTCCAAGAGACCCAGTACTTC.

This clone was recorded a few times. The gene calls are TRBV18 and TRBJ2-1; 7 bases line up with TRBD1. V was pared by 1 base and J by 4 bases, with 1 base of the junction left unmatched. The CDR3 spans 14 residues. Looked up from germline, CDR1 is KGHSH and CDR2 is LQKENI. The CDR3 region is CASSPQTGYNEQFF. The CDR3 nucleotides read TGTGCCAGCTCACCACAGACAGGGTACAATGAGCAGTTCTTC.

The chain recombines TRBV5-1 with TRBJ2-2, with 9 positions matching TRBD1. The CDR3 contains 14 residues. Unmatched junction bases numbered 4, after V lost 4 bases and J lost 6 bases. Germline-derived CDR1 and CDR2 are SGHRS and YFSETQ. The CDR3 loop is CASSGRQGAGELFF. In nucleotides, the CDR3 is TGCGCCAGCAGCGGTCGACAGGGGGCCGGGGAGCTGTTTTTT.

The chain uses TRBV3-1 (or the pseudogene TRBV3-2) and TRBJ2-1, with TRBD2 matching 9 bases. In germline, CDR1 is LGHDT, CDR2 YNNKEL (reference sequence). After removal of 4 bases from V and 7 bases from J, the junction contained 5 bases not matched to a gene. This CDR3 has 14 amino acids. CDR3 amino acids: CASSPIAGDNEQFF. As DNA, the CDR3 is TGTGCCAGCAGCCCGATAGCGGGAGATAATGAGCAGTTCTTC.

The chain links TRBV19 to TRBJ2-1; the match to TRBD2 covers 11 bases. This CDR3 has 16 amino acids. From germline, CDR1 is LNHDA and CDR2 SQIVND (reference sequence). Trimming took 1 base from V and 8 from J; bases not matched to a gene: 7. This CDR3 reads CASSIVITSGSYEQFF. In DNA form, the CDR3 reads TGTGCCAGTAGTATAGTTATCACTAGCGGGAGCTATGAGCAGTTCTTC.

V gene TRBV7-2 combines with J gene TRBJ1-6; 11 bases fit TRBD1. Per germline, CDR1 SGHTA and CDR2 FQGNSA. J gave up 10 bases and V 5 bases, and 7 bases lay outside the gene matches. This CDR3 has 15 residues. The CDR3 bases are TGTGCCAGCAGCCTGAGAGGACAGGGGGCGTCACCCCTCCACTTT. As protein: CASSLRGQGASPLHF. The full variable domain, with the rest looked up from reference TRBV7-2 and TRBJ1-6, is GAGVSQSPSNKVTEKGKDVELRCDPISGHTALYWYRQSLGQGLEFLIYFQGNSAPDKSGLPSDRFSAERTGGSVSTLTIQRTQQEDSAVYLCASSLRGQGASPLHFGNGTRLTVT.

This clone was picked up a small number of times. The chain combines TRBV9 with TRBJ1-6; maybe TRBD1 (5 bases). This CDR3 has 16 residues. Trimming left V 4 bases short and J 10 bases short, with 21 bases between. CDR1 is SGDLS and CDR2 is YYNGEE in the germline V gene. CDR3 region: CASSPQSGVSISPLHF. DNA of the CDR3: TGTGCCAGCAGCCCCCAATCGGGGGTTTCTATCTCACCCCTCCACTTT.

J is TRBJ2-7 and V is TRBV5-6, with D unclear. The CDR3 length is 13 residues. Trimming took 1 base from V and 3 from J, leaving 8 bases between them. Germline values: CDR1 SGHDT, CDR2 YYEEEE. CDR3 nucleotides: TGTGCCAGCAGCTTGTATTCCGTCTACGAGCAGTACTTC. It encodes CASSLYSVYEQYF.

The chain is built from TRBV28 and TRBJ1-1, with 7 bases aligning to TRBD1. The V gene's germline CDR1 is MDHEN and CDR2 SYDVKM. The CDR3 runs to 16 residues. V shed 8 bases and J 0 bases; nucleotides not matched to a gene: 12. CDR3 loop: CASRPNLGQLNTEAFF. The CDR3 DNA sequence: TGTGCCAGCCGACCTAACCTGGGACAGTTGAACACTGAAGCTTTCTTT.

The gene calls are TRBV4-1 and TRBJ2-7; 8 bases are shared with TRBD1. V shed 2 bases and J 4 bases; nucleotides not matched to a gene: 7. This CDR3 region has 15 residues. The germline CDR1 and CDR2 sequences are MGHRA and YSYEKL. As DNA, the CDR3 is TGCGCCAGCAGCCAACCGGGACAGGAGATGTACGAGCAGTACTTC. Amino acids: CASSQPGQEMYEQYF.

The chain recombines TRBV30 with TRBJ1-6; unclear D gene. V lost 1 base, J lost 0 bases, and 4 bases lay in between. Germline lookup yields CDR1 GTSNPN and CDR2 SVGIG (reference sequence). The CDR3 consists of 14 residues. The CDR3 sequence: CAWSASSYNSPLHF. The CDR3 DNA follows: TGTGCCTGGAGTGCGAGCTCCTATAATTCACCCCTCCACTTT.

The chain links TRBV5-1 to TRBJ1-1, with TRBD1 matching 10 bases. This CDR3 region has 14 residues. From germline, CDR1 is SGHRS and CDR2 YFSETQ. V gave up 3 bases and J gave up 3 bases; unmatched junction bases: 2. CDR3 in amino acids: CASSWTGGDTEAFF. CDR3 DNA: TGCGCCAGCAGCTGGACAGGGGGAGACACTGAAGCTTTCTTT.

This sequence joins TRBV6-4 and TRBJ2-3, with 7 bases that match TRBD2. Looked up from germline, CDR1 is MRHNA and CDR2 is SNTAGT. J lost 3 bases, V lost 0 bases, and 3 bases had no gene match. This CDR3 comprises 15 residues. The CDR3 sequence: CASSDSRLATDTQYF. The CDR3 DNA follows: TGTGCCAGCAGTGACTCGAGACTAGCAACAGATACGCAGTATTTT.

This chain uses TRBV28 with TRBJ1-3, with D uncertain. Trimming took off 2 bases at V and 6 bases at J, with 8 bases between the two ends. CDR3 size: 13 residues. Germline V gene sequence: CDR1 MDHEN, CDR2 SYDVKM. The CDR3 DNA sequence: TGTGCCAGCAGTTTAGGGCAGTTAAACACCATATATTTT. This codes for CASSLGQLNTIYF.

There are a few counts of this clone. The chain links TRBV6-5 to TRBJ1-1; 8 bases are shared with TRBD1. Germline V gives CDR1 MNHEY, CDR2 SVGAGI. J gave up 5 bases and V 2 bases, and 7 bases lay outside the gene matches. The CDR3 sequence is 15 residues long. CDR3 in amino acids: CASSYNRGLETEAFF. The CDR3, as DNA: TGTGCCAGCAGTTACAACAGGGGGTTGGAGACTGAAGCTTTCTTT.

The chain employs TRBV19 and TRBJ2-2; TRBD1 agrees at 10 bases. This CDR3 is built from 14 residues. Germline CDR1 reads LNHDA; CDR2 reads SQIVND (reference sequence). V lost 4 bases, J lost 7 bases, and 3 bases stayed unmatched. For the CDR3, the DNA is TGTGCCAGTAGTACGGGACAGGGGCACGGGGAGCTGTTTTTT. Residues: CASSTGQGHGELFF.

On this clone: The same CDR3 arises from other DNA sequences in this sample as well. The chain uses TRBV9 and TRBJ2-5, with D hard to call. The CDR3 contains 13 residues. With 0 bases removed from V and 3 bases from J, the gap between germline ends came to 6 bases. In germline, CDR1 is SGDLS, CDR2 YYNGEE. The CDR3 bases are TGTGCCAGCAGCGTAGGGTCGGAAGAGACCCAGTACTTC. Its translation is CASSVGSEETQYF. The full variable domain, with the rest looked up from reference TRBV9 and TRBJ2-5, is DSGVTQTPKHLITATGQRVTLRCSPRSGDLSVYWYQQSLDQGLQFLIQYYNGEERAKGNILERFSAQQFPDLHSELNLSSLELGDSALYFCASSVGSEETQYFGPGTRLLVL.

The chain uses TRBV11-2 and TRBJ1-2, with 7 positions matching TRBD1. The CDR3 spans 16 residues. Germline lookup yields CDR1 SGHAT and CDR2 FQNNGV. V trimming: 1 base; J trimming: 4 bases; junction bases outside the gene matches: 9. CDR3 in amino acids: CASSLGRQGRIYGYTF. The DNA of the CDR3 is TGTGCCAGCAGCTTAGGACGACAGGGTAGGATCTATGGCTACACCTTC.

V and J are TRBV7-3 and TRBJ2-1; tentative D call: TRBD1 (5 bases). This CDR3 has 16 amino acids. V lost 1 base, J lost 4 bases, and 14 bases lay in between. In germline, CDR1 is SGHTA, CDR2 FQGTGA. CDR3 residues: CASSLNGQAVYNEQFF. Here the CDR3 DNA reads TGTGCCAGCAGCTTAAATGGACAAGCCGTATACAATGAGCAGTTCTTC.